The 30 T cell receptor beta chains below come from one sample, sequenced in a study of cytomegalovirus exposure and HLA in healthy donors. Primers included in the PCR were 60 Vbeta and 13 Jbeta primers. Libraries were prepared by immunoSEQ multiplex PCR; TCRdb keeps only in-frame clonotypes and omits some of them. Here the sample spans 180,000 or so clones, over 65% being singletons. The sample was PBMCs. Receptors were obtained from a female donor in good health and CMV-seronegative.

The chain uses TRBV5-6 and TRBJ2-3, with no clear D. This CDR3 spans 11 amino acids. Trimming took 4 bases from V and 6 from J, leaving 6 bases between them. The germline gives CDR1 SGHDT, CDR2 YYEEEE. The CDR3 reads CASSIRDTQYF. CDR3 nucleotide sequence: TGTGCCAGCAGCATTCGGGATACGCAGTATTTT.

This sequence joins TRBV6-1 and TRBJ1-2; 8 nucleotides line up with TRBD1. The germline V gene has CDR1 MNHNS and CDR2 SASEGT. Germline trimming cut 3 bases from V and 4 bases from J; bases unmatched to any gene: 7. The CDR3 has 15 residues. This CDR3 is CASSETGQGIYGYTF. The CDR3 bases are TGTGCCAGCAGTGAGACAGGACAGGGCATCTATGGCTACACCTTC.

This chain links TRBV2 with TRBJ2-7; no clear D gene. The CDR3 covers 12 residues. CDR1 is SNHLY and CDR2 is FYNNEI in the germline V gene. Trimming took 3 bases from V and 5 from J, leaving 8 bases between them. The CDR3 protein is CASSDRENEQYF. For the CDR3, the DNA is TGTGCCAGCAGTGACCGAGAAAACGAGCAGTACTTC. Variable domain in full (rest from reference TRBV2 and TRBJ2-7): EPEVTQTPSHQVTQMGQEVILRCVPISNHLYFYWYRQILGQKVEFLVSFYNNEISEKSEIFDDQFSVERPDGSNFTLKIRSTKLEDSAMYFCASSDRENEQYFGPGTRLTVT.

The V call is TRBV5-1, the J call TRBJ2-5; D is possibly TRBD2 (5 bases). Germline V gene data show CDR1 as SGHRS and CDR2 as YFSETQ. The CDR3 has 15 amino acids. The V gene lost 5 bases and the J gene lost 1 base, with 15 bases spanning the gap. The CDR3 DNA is TGCGCCAGCAGTCCTAGAGCTAGCCTCCAAGAGACCCAGTACTTC. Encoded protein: CASSPRASLQETQYF.

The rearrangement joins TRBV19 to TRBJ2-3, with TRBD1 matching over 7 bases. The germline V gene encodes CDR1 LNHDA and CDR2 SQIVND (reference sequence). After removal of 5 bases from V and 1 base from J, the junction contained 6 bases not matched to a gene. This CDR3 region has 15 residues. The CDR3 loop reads CASSVGDRRTDTQYF. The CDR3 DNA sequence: TGTGCCAGTAGTGTAGGGGACAGACGCACAGATACGCAGTATTTT.

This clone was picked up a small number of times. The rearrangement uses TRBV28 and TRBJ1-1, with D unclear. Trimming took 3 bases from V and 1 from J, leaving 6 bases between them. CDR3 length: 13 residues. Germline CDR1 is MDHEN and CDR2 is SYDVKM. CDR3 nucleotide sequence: TGTGCCAGCAGTTTCGAGGCGAACACTGAAGCTTTCTTT. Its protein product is CASSFEANTEAFF. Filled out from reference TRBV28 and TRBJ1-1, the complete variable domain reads DVKVTQSSRYLVKRTGEKVFLECVQDMDHENMFWYRQDPGLGLRLIYFSYDVKMKEKGDIPEGYSVSREKKERFSLILESASTNQTSMYLCASSFEANTEAFFGQGTRLTVV.

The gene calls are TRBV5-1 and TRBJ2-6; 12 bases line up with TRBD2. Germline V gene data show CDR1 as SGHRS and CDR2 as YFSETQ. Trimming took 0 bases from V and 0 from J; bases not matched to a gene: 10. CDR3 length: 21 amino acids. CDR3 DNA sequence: TGCGCCAGCAGCTTGGGGCAGTGGGGACTAGCGGGCAACTCTGGGGCCAACGTCCTGACTTTC. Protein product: CASSLGQWGLAGNSGANVLTF. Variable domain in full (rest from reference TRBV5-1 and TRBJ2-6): KAGVTQTPRYLIKTRGQQVTLSCSPISGHRSVSWYQQTPGQGLQFLFEYFSETQRNKGNFPGRFSGRQFSNSRSEMNVSTLELGDSALYLCASSLGQWGLAGNSGANVLTFGAGSRLTVL.

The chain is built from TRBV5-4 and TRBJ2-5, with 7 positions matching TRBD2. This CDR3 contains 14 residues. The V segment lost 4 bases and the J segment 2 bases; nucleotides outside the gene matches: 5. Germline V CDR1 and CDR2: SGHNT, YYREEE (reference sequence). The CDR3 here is CASSPSRGQETQYF. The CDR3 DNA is TGTGCCAGCAGCCCCTCGCGGGGGCAAGAGACCCAGTACTTC.

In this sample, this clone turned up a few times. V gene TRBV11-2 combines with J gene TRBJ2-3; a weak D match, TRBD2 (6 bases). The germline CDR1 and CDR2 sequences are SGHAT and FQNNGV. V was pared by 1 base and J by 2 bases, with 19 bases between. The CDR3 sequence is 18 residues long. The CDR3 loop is CASSLGGGAGSFTDTQYF. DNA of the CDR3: TGTGCCAGCAGCTTAGGAGGTGGGGCGGGATCCTTCACAGATACGCAGTATTTT.

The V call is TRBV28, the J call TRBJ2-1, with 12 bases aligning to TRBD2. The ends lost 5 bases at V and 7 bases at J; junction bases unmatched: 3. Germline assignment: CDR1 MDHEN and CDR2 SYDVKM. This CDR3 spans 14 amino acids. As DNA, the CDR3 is TGTGCCAGCAGTGGACTAGCGGGGAGGAATGAGCAGTTCTTC. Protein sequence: CASSGLAGRNEQFF.

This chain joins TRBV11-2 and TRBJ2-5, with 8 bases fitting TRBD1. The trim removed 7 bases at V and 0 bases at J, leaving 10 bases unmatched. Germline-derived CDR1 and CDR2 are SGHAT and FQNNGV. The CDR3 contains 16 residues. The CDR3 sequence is CASNKQGGPNQETQYF. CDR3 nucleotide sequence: TGTGCCAGCAACAAACAGGGGGGCCCTAACCAAGAGACCCAGTACTTC.

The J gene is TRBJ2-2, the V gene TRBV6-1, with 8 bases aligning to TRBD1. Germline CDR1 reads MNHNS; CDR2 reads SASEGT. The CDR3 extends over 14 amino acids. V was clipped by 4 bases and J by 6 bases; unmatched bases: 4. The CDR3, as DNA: TGTGCCAGCAGTGGACGGACAGGGTCCGGGGAGCTGTTTTTT. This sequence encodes CASSGRTGSGELFF.

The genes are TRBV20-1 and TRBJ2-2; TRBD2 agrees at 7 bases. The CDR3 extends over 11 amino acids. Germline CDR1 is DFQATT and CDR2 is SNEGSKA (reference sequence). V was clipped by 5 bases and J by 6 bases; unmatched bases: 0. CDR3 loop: CSAAGAGELFF. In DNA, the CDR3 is TGCAGTGCTGCGGGGGCCGGGGAGCTGTTTTTT.

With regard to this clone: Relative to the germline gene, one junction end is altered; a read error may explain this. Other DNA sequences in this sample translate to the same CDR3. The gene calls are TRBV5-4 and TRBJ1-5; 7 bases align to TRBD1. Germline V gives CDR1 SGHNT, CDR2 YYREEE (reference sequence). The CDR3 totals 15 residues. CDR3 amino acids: CASSLGTDSNQPQHF. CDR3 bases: TGTGCTAGCAGCCTAGGGACAGATAGCAATCAGCCCCAGCATTTT.

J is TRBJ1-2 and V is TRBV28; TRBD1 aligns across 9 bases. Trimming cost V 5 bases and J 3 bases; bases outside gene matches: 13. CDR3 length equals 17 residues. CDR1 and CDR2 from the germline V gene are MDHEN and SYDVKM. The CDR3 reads CASSPTGGKGSYYGYTF. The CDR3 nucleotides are TGTGCCAGCAGTCCGACAGGGGGGAAGGGTAGTTACTATGGCTACACCTTC.

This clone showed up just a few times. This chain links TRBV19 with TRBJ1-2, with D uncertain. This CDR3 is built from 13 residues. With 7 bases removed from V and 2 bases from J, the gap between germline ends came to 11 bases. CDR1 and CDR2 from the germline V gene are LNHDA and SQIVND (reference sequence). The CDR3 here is CASTERVNYGYTF. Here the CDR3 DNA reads TGTGCCAGTACCGAGCGGGTGAACTATGGCTACACCTTC.

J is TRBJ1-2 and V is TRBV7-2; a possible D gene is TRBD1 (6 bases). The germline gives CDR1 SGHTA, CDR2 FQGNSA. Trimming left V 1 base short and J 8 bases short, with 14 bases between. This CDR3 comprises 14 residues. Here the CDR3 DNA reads TGTGCCAGCAGCTTAGAGGGCAGGGGTTGGGGCTACACCTTC. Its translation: CASSLEGRGWGYTF.

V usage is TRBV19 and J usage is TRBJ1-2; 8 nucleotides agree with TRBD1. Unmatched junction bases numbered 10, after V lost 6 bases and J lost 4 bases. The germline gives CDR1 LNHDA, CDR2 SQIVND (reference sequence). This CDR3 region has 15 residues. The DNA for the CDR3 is TGTGCCAGTAGCCCAGCAGGGGGCGAAAGCTATGGCTACACCTTC. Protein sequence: CASSPAGGESYGYTF. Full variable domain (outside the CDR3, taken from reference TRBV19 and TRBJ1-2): DGGITQSPKYLFRKEGQNVTLSCEQNLNHDAMYWYRQDPGQGLRLIYYSQIVNDFQKGDIAEGYSVSREKKESFPLTVTSAQKNPTAFYLCASSPAGGESYGYTFGSGTRLTVV.

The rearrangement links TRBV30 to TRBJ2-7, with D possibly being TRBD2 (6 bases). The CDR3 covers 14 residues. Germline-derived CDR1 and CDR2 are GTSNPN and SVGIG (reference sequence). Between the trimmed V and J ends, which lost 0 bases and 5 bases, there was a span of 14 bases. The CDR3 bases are TGTGCCTGGAGTGTACAGCGGGTCCGTAACGAGCAGTACTTC. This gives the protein CAWSVQRVRNEQYF.

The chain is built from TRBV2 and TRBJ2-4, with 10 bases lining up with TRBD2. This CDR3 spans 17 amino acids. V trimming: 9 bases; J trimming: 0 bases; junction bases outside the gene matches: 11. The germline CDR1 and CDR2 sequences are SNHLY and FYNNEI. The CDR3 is CASQSRTSGLAKNIQYF. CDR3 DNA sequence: TGTGCCAGTCAATCTCGGACTAGCGGCCTAGCCAAAAACATTCAGTACTTC.

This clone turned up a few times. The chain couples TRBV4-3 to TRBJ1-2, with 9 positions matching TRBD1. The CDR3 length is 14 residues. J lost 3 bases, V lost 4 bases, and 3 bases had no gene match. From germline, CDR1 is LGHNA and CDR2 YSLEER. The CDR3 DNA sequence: TGCGCCAGCAGCCCGGGACAGGGAGACTATGGCTACACCTTC. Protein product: CASSPGQGDYGYTF.

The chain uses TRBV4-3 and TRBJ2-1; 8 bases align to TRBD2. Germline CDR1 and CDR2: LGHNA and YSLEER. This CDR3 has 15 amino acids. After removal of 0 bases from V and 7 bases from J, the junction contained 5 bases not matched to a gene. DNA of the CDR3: TGCGCCAGCAGCCAAGAGGGGCGGGGGGCGAATGAGCAGTTCTTC. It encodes CASSQEGRGANEQFF.

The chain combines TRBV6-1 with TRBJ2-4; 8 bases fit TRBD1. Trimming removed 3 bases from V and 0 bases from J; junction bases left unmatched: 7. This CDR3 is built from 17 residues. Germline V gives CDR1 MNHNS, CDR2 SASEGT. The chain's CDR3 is CASSDRPGQVAKNIQYF. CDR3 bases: TGTGCCAGCAGTGATAGGCCGGGACAGGTAGCCAAAAACATTCAGTACTTC.

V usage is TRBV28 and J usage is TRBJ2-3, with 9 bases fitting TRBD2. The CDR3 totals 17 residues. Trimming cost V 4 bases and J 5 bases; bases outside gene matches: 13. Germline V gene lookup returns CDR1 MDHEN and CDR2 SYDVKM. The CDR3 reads CASSYSLAGRGKDTQYF. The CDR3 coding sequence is TGTGCCAGCAGTTACTCCCTAGCGGGGAGGGGCAAAGATACGCAGTATTTT.

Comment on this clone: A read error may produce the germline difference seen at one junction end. CDR3 sequence: CASSPRGDTRLHF. The CDR3 region has the DNA TGTGCCAGCAGCCCGCGAGGGGACACTCGTTTGCACTTC. The chain couples TRBV9 to TRBJ2-5; possible D gene TRBD1, 6 bases. The CDR3 consists of 13 residues. Germline values: CDR1 SGDLS, CDR2 YYNGEE.

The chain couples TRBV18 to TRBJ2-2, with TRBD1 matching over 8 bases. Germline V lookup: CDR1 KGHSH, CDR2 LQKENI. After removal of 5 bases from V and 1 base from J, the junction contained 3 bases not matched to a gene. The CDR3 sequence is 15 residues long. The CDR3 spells CASSYGQGNTGELFF. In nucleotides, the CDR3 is TGTGCCAGCTCATACGGACAGGGGAACACCGGGGAGCTGTTTTTT.

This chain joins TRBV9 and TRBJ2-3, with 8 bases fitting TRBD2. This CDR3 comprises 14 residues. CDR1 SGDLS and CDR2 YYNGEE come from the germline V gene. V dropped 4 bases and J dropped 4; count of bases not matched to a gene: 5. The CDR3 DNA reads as TGTGCCAGCAGCAGTAGACTAGCGTCAGATACGCAGTATTTT. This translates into CASSSRLASDTQYF. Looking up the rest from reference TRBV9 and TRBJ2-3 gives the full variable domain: DSGVTQTPKHLITATGQRVTLRCSPRSGDLSVYWYQQSLDQGLQFLIQYYNGEERAKGNILERFSAQQFPDLHSELNLSSLELGDSALYFCASSSRLASDTQYFGPGTRLTVL.

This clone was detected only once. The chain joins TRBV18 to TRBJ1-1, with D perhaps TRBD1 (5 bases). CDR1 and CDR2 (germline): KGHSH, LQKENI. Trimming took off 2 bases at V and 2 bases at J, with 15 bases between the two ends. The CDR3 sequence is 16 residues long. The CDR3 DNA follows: TGTGCCAGCTCACCAATTTTGGCCAGGGCTAACACTGAAGCTTTCTTT. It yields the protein CASSPILARANTEAFF.

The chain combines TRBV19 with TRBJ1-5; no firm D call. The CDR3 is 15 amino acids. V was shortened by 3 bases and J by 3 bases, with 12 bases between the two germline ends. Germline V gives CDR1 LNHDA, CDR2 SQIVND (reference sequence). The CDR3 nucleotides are TGTGCCAGTAGTATGGTGAACAGTCACAATCAGCCCCAGCATTTT. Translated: CASSMVNSHNQPQHF.

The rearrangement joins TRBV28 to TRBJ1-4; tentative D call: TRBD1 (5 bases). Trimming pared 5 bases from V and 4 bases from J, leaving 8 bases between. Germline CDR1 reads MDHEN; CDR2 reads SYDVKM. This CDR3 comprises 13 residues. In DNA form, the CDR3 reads TGTGCCAGCAGTAGGGGTGGTAATGAAAAACTGTTTTTT. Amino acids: CASSRGGNEKLFF.